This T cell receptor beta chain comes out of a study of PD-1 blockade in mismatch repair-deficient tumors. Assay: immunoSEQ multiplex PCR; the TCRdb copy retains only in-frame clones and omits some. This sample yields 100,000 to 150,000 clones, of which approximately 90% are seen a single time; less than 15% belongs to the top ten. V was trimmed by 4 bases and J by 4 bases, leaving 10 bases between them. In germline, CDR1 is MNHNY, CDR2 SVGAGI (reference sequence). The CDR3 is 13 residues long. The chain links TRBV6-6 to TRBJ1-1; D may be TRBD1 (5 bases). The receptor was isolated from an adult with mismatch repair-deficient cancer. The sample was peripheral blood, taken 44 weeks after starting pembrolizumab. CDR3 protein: CASSWDVGTEAFF. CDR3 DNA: TGTGCCAGCAGTTGGGACGTGGGCACTGAAGCTTTCTTT.